The 12 T cell receptor beta chains reported below all come from one sample, sequenced in a study of graft-versus-host responses after intestinal transplantation. TCRdb keeps only in-frame clones here, not all; method: immunoSEQ multiplex PCR. The table shows around 90,000 clones, with around 90% occurring only once. The antigens of these receptors remain unknown. The specimen was unstimulated CD4+ T cells sorted from spleen or lymph node cells, collected before intestinal transplant. Receptor source: a human donor who received an intestinal transplant.

This chain connects TRBV5-4 to TRBJ2-7, with 7 positions matching TRBD1. Looked up from germline, CDR1 is SGHNT and CDR2 is YYREEE (reference sequence). The CDR3 has 16 residues. Trimming took 4 bases from V and 3 from J; bases not matched to a gene: 13. The CDR3, as DNA: TGTGCCAGCAGCAAAAACCGGGACAGTCTTGGCTACGAGCAGTACTTC. The encoded protein is CASSKNRDSLGYEQYF.

The count of this clone is one. The chain has TRBV28 and TRBJ2-7; 9 bases are a match to TRBD1. With V trimmed by 8 bases and J by 4 bases, 12 bases remained unmatched. The CDR3 extends over 15 amino acids. Germline CDR1 and CDR2: MDHEN and SYDVKM. DNA for the CDR3: TGTGCCAGCGGAGAGACCGGGACAGGGCTTTACGAGCAGTACTTC. This encodes CASGETGTGLYEQYF.

To note about this clone: A read error may account for a junction end that differs from germline. The chain employs TRBV2 and TRBJ2-7, with 7 positions matching TRBD1. Germline values: CDR1 SNHLY, CDR2 FYNNEI. The CDR3 sequence is 12 residues long. The CDR3 spells CASLGPGTERCF. The CDR3 nucleotides read TGTGCCAGCCTGGGGCCCGGGACAGAGAGATGTTTC.

The rearrangement links TRBV27 to TRBJ2-1, with 8 bases identical to TRBD2. Germline-derived CDR1 and CDR2 are MNHEY and SMNVEV (reference sequence). Trimming cost V 3 bases and J 7 bases; bases outside gene matches: 14. CDR3 size: 17 residues. The CDR3, as DNA: TGTGCCAGCAGTTTTTTCGGAGGTAGCGGGACGAAAAATGAGCAGTTCTTC. This gives the protein CASSFFGGSGTKNEQFF.

A single count supports this clone. The V gene is TRBV30, the J gene TRBJ2-1; TRBD2 aligns across 7 bases. The junction had 5 bases not matched to a gene; V was cut back by 3 bases and J by 3 bases. This CDR3 is 14 amino acids long. Germline lookup yields CDR1 GTSNPN and CDR2 SVGIG (reference sequence). The CDR3: CAWSLGGSYNEQFF. CDR3 nucleotides: TGTGCCTGGAGCTTGGGCGGGAGCTACAATGAGCAGTTCTTC.

This clone was observed a handful of times. The chain couples TRBV10-3 to TRBJ1-3, with no clear D. The CDR3 totals 15 residues. V gave up 10 bases and J gave up 3 bases, with 19 bases separating them. The V gene's germline CDR1 is ENHRY and CDR2 SYGVKD. CDR3: CATQAGLQYGNTIYF. In nucleotides, the CDR3 is TGTGCCACACAAGCCGGACTGCAGTATGGAAACACCATATATTTT.

The DNA of the CDR3 is TGCGCCAGCAGACCTTGGAGGGGGCCAAACTCCAACACTGAAGCTTTCTTT. Translating gives CASRPWRGPNSNTEAFF. The chain joins TRBV5-1 to TRBJ1-1; 7 nucleotides match TRBD1. J was trimmed by 2 bases and V by 5 bases; bases with no gene match: 15. Germline loops: CDR1 SGHRS, CDR2 YFSETQ. The CDR3 is made up of 17 amino acids.

About this clone itself: Other nucleotide sequences in the sample specify the same CDR3. This chain connects TRBV27 to TRBJ2-1; D gene ambiguous. The CDR3 loop spans 11 amino acids. Per germline, CDR1 MNHEY and CDR2 SMNVEV (reference sequence). V dropped 5 bases and J dropped 3 bases, with 2 bases sitting between them. CDR3 nucleotide sequence: TGTGCCAGCAGTGACTACAATGAGCAGTTCTTC. Translation: CASSDYNEQFF.

Of note for this clone: Other DNA sequences in this sample translate to the same CDR3. The chain uses TRBV11-2 and TRBJ1-2; D possibly corresponds to TRBD1 (6 bases). This CDR3 contains 16 residues. The germline V gene has CDR1 SGHAT and CDR2 FQNNGV. V was trimmed by 4 bases and J by 4 bases, leaving 19 bases between them. Here the CDR3 reads CASSSWGRGLVYGYTF. Here the CDR3 DNA reads TGTGCCAGCAGCTCCTGGGGGCGGGGGCTAGTCTATGGCTACACCTTC.

The chain uses TRBV5-1 and TRBJ2-5; 9 bases fit TRBD2. The V gene end was trimmed by 0 bases and the J gene end by 6 bases; junction bases not matched to a gene: 3. The CDR3 has 14 residues. Germline V gene lookup returns CDR1 SGHRS and CDR2 YFSETQ. The CDR3 loop reads CASSLAASGKTQYF. The CDR3 DNA follows: TGCGCCAGCAGCTTGGCAGCTAGCGGGAAGACCCAGTACTTC.

The V gene is TRBV7-9, the J gene TRBJ2-5; a possible D gene is TRBD1 (6 bases). V was shortened by 5 bases and J by 1 base, with 11 bases between the two germline ends. Germline loops: CDR1 SEHNR, CDR2 FQNEAQ (reference sequence). This CDR3 is 14 amino acids long. The CDR3 loop is CASSLGTLQETQYF. The CDR3 nucleotides are TGTGCCAGCAGCCTTGGGACACTCCAAGAGACCCAGTACTTC. Filled out from reference TRBV7-9 and TRBJ2-5, the complete variable domain reads DTGVSQNPRHKITKRGQNVTFRCDPISEHNRLYWYRQTLGQGPEFLTYFQNEAQLEKSRLLSDRFSAERPKGSFSTLEIQRTEQGDSAMYLCASSLGTLQETQYFGPGTRLLVL.

The chain has TRBV5-1 and TRBJ2-5, with D unresolved. V was pared by 2 bases and J by 0 bases, with 8 bases between. The germline V gene encodes CDR1 SGHRS and CDR2 YFSETQ. The CDR3 runs to 14 residues. The CDR3 bases are TGCGCCAGCAGCTTTCTCTCAAACCAAGAGACCCAGTACTTC. Protein sequence: CASSFLSNQETQYF.